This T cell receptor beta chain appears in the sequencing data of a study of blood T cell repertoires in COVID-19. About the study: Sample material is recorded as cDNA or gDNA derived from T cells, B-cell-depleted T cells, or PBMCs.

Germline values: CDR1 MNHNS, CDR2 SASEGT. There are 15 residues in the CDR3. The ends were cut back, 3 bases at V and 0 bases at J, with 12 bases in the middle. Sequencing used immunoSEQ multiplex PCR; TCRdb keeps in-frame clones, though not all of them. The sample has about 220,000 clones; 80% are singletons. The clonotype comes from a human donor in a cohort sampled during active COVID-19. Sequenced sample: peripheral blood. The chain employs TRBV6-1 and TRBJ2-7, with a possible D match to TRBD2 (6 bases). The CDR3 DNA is TGTGCCAGCAGTGAGGCGGGGCAAGACTCCTACGAGCAGTACTTC. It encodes CASSEAGQDSYEQYF.